The clone carrying this T cell receptor beta chain came up once. No patient had received any treatment before thyroid surgery. This sample is drawn from a study of metastatic and nonmetastatic thyroid tumors. About the study: Across blood and tumor or nodule tissue, repertoires from malignant and benign thyroid patients were compared with one another.

In the original processing: Variation in CDR3 across clinicopathological groups served as the basis for constructing a distant-metastasis classifier in papillary thyroid cancer. TCRdb ran MiXCR on the PCR reads. None of the V and J calls come from the authors' own analysis; TCRdb made them. The repertoire includes 13,000 or so clones, about 32% of them detected once, and approximately 14% sits in the top ten. The sample was tumor tissue. This TCR derives from a male donor with papillary thyroid cancer or a benign thyroid nodule (not recorded which). Some clones in this sample may be carry-over from other donors' samples.

DNA of the CDR3: TGCGCCAGCAGTTACCGACAGGGGCCCACTGAAGCTTTCTTT. Translation gives CASSYRQGPTEAFF. This chain joins TRBV10-1 and TRBJ1-1, with 8 bases identical to TRBD1. J was trimmed by 4 bases and V by 5 bases; bases with no gene match: 6. There are 14 residues in the CDR3. CDR1 and CDR2 (germline): WNHNN, SYGVQD (reference sequence).